This entry concerns a single TCR beta chain. Its matching antigen is unknown. J lost 2 bases, V lost 2 bases, and 6 bases had no gene match. The CDR3 has 16 residues. Germline CDR1 and CDR2: MNHNY and SVGAGI (reference sequence). This entry comes from a study of cytomegalovirus exposure and HLA in healthy donors. General study findings and limits: Later analysis associated a missense DCLRE1C variant with TCR beta V- and J-gene trimming. Compared with the roughly 700-donor mean, an Asian-associated ancestry cluster reportedly had fewer N-insertions, according to a later analysis. A later analysis reported that several of the most significant clusters appeared to be linked to common viral pathogens, among them Epstein-Barr virus.

Primers for the PCR totalled 60 Vbeta and 13 Jbeta. Data came from immunoSEQ multiplex PCR; TCRdb stores just in-frame clones and leaves some out. This sample carries some 170,000 clones, 75% to 85% of them seen once, and the ten largest clones take around 14%. The sample taken for sequencing was PBMCs. This sequence originates from a woman in her forties or fifties in good health and CMV-seronegative. This sequence joins TRBV6-6 and TRBJ2-7; TRBD2 matches 10 bases. The DNA of the CDR3 is TGTGCCAGCAGTTACCAGCGTCTAGCGGGAGCCTACGAGCAGTACTTC. Residues: CASSYQRLAGAYEQYF.